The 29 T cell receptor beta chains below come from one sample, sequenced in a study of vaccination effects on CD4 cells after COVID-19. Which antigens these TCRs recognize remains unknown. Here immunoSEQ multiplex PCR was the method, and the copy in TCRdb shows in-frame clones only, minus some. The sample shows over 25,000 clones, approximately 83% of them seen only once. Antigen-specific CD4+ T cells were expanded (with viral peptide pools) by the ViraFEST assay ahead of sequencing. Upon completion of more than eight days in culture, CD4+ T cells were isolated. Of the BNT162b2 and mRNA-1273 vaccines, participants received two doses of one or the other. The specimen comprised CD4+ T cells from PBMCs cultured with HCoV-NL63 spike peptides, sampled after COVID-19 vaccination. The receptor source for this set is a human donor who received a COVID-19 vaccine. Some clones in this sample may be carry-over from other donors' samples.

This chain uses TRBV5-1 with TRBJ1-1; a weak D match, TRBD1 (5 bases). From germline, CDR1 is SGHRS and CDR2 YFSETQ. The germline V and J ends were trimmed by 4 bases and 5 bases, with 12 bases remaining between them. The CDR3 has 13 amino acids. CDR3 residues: CASSEGDRTEAFF. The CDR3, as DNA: TGCGCCAGCAGCGAAGGAGACAGAACTGAAGCTTTCTTT.

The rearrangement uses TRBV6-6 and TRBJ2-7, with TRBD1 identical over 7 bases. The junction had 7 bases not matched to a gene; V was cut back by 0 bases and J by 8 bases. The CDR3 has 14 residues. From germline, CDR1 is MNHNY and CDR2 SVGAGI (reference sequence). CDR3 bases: TGTGCCAGCAGTTACTCCGGACAGGATCGCAAGCAGTACGTC. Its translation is CASSYSGQDRKQYV.

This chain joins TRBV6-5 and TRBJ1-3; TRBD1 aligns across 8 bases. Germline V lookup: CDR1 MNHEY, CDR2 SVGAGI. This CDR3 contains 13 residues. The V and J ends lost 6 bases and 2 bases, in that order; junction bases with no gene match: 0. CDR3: CASSRGPGNTIYF. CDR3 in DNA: TGTGCCAGCAGCAGGGGGCCTGGAAACACCATATATTTT.

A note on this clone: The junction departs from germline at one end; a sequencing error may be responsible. CDR3 sequence: CASSLSSKDTQYF. DNA for the CDR3: TGTGCCAGCAGCCTATCTAGCAAAGATACGCAGTATTTT. The V and J genes are TRBV7-2 and TRBJ2-3; D is perhaps TRBD2 (5 bases). CDR3 length: 13 amino acids. Looked up from germline, CDR1 is SGHTA and CDR2 is FQGNSA.

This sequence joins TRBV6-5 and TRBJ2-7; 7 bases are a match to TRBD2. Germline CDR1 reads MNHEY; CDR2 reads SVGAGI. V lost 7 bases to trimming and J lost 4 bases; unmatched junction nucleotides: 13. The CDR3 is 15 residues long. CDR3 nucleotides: TGTGCCAGCAAAGACGGCGCGGGAGATGAGTACGAGCAGTACTTC. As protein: CASKDGAGDEYEQYF.

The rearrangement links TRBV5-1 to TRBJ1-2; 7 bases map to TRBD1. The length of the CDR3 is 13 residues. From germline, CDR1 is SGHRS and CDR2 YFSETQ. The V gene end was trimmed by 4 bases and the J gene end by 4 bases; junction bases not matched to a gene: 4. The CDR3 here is CASSLRDSYGYTF. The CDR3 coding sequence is TGCGCCAGCAGCCTCCGGGACAGCTATGGCTACACCTTC.

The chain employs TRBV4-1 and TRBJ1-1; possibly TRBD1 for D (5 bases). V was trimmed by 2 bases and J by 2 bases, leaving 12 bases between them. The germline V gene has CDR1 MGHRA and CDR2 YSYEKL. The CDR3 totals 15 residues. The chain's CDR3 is CASSQRDGRNTEAFF. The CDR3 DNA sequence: TGCGCCAGCAGCCAAAGGGACGGGAGAAACACTGAAGCTTTCTTT.

The CDR3 spells CASSSRTDQETQYF. In DNA form, the CDR3 reads TGTGCCAGCAGTTCCAGGACAGACCAAGAGACCCAGTACTTC. The chain carries TRBV2 and TRBJ2-5, with D possibly being TRBD1 (6 bases). This CDR3 is 14 amino acids long. Trimming took 5 bases from V and 0 from J, leaving 10 bases between them. CDR1 is SNHLY, CDR2 FYNNEI, per germline.

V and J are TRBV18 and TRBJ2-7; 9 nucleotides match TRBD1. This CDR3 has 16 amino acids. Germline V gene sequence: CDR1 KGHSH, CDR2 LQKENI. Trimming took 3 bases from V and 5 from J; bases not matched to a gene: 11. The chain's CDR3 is CASSPQGQGMIDEQYV. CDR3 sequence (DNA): TGTGCCAGCTCACCCCAGGGACAGGGAATGATCGACGAGCAGTACGTC.

In DNA form, the CDR3 reads TGTGCCAGCAGCGTTAGCGGGGGAGATCAAGAGACCCAGTACTTC. Its translation: CASSVSGGDQETQYF. V is TRBV11-3 and J is TRBJ2-5; 9 bases fit TRBD2. After removal of 5 bases from V and 2 bases from J, the junction contained 6 bases not matched to a gene. The CDR3 spans 15 residues. Germline V gene lookup returns CDR1 SGHNT and CDR2 YENEEA.

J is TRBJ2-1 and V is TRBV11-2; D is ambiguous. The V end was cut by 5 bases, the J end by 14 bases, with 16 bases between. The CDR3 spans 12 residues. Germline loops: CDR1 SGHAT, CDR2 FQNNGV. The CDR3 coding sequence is TGTGCCAGCAGCCGCGGAGTCAAGCTAAAGTTCTTC. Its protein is CASSRGVKLKFF.

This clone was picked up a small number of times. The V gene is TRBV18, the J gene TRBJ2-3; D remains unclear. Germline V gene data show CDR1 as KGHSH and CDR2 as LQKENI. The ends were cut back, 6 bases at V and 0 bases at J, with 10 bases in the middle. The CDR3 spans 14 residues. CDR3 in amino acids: CASSRTSSTDTQYF. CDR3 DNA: TGTGCCAGCTCCCGAACATCTAGCACAGATACGCAGTATTTT. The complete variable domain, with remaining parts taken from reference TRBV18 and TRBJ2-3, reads NAGVMQNPRHLVRRRGQEARLRCSPMKGHSHVYWYRQLPEEGLKFMVYLQKENIIDESGMPKERFSAEFPKEGPSILRIQQVVRGDSAAYFCASSRTSSTDTQYFGPGTRLTVL.

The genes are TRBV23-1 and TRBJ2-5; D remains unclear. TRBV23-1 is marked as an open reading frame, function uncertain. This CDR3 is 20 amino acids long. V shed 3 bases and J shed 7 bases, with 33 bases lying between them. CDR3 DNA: TGCGCCAGCAGTCACTTGTCAAGACTGCCTGCCAGGTACCTTCCAGGGACCCAGTACTTC. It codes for CASSHLSRLPARYLPGTQYF.

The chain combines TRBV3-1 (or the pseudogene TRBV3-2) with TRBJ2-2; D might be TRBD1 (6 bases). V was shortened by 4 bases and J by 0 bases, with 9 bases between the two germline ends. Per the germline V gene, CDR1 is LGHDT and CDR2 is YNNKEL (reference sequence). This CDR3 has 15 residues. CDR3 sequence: CASSLQGANTGELFF. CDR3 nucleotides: TGTGCCAGCAGCCTACAGGGAGCGAACACCGGGGAGCTGTTTTTT.

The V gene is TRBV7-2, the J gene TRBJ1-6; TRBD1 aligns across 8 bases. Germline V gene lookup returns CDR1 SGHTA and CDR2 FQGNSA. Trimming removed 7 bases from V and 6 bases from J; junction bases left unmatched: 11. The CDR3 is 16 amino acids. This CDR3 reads CASNPRRTGSNSPLHF. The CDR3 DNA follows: TGTGCCAGCAACCCAAGACGGACAGGGTCTAATTCACCCCTCCACTTT.

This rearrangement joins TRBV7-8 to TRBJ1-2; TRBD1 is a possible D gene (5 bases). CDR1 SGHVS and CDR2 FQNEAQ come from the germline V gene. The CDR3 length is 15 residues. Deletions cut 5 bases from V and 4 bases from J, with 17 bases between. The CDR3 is CASSRLGPTFYGYTF. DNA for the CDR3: TGTGCCAGCAGCCGATTGGGACCGACTTTCTATGGCTACACCTTC.

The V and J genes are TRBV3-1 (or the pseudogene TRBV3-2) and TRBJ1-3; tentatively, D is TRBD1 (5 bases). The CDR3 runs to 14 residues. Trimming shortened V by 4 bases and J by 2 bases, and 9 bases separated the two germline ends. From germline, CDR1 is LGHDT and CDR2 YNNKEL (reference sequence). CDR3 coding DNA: TGTGCCAGCAGCCCGCGGGGGGCTGGAAACACCATATATTTT. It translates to CASSPRGAGNTIYF.

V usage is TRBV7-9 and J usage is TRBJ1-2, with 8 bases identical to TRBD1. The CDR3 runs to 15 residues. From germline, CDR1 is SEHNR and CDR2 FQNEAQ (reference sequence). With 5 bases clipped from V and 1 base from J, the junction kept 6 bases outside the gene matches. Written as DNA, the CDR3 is TGTGCCAGCAGCCGCCGAGACAGGGGTAACTATGGCTACACCTTC. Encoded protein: CASSRRDRGNYGYTF. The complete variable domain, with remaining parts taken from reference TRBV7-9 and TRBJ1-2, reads DTGVSQNPRHKITKRGQNVTFRCDPISEHNRLYWYRQTLGQGPEFLTYFQNEAQLEKSRLLSDRFSAERPKGSFSTLEIQRTEQGDSAMYLCASSRRDRGNYGYTFGSGTRLTVV.

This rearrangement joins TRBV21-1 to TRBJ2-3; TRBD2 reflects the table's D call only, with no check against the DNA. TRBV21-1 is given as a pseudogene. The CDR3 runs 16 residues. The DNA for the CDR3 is TGTGCCAGCAGCAAAGAAGAGGCGGGGAAAACAGATACGCAGTATTTT. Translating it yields CASSKEEAGKTDTQYF.

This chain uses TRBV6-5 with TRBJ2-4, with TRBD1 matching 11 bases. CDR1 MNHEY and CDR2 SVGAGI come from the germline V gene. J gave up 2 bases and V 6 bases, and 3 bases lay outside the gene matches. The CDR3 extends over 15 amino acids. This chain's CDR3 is CASRDRGLPKNIQYF. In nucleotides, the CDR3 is TGTGCCAGCAGGGACAGGGGGCTACCCAAAAACATTCAGTACTTC.

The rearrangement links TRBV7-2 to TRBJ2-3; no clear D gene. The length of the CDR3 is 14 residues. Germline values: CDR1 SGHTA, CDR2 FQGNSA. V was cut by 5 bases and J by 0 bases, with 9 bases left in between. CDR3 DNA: TGTGCCAGCAGCACCCGACTGAGCACAGATACGCAGTATTTT. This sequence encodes CASSTRLSTDTQYF.

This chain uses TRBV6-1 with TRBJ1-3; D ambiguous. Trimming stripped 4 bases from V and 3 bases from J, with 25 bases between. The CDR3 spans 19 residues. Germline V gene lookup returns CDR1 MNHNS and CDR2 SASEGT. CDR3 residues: CASSVASGQTFAFGNTIYF. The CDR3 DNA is TGTGCCAGCAGTGTGGCAAGCGGCCAAACCTTTGCCTTTGGAAACACCATATATTTT.

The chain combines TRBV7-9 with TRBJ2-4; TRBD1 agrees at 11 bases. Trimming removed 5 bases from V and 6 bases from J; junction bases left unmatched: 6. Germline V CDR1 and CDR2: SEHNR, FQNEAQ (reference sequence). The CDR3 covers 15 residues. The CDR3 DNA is TGTGCCAGCAGCGGCGGGACAGGGGGGCCAAACATTCAGTACTTC. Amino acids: CASSGGTGGPNIQYF.

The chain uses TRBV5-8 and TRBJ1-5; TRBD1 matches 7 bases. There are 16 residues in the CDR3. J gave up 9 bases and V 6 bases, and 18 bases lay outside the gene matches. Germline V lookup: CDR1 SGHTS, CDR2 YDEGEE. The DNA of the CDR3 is TGTGCCAGCACCCCGCCAAGGGGAGGGGGCTATCGGCCCCAGCATTTT. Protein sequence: CASTPPRGGGYRPQHF.

The CDR3 sequence: CSAPWGNTQYF. CDR3 nucleotides: TGCAGTGCTCCTTGGGGGAATACGCAGTATTTT. V is TRBV20-1 and J is TRBJ2-3; either TRBD1 or TRBD2 may fit D (5 bases each). The ends were cut back, 5 bases at V and 7 bases at J, with 10 bases in the middle. The CDR3 runs 11 residues. Germline values: CDR1 DFQATT, CDR2 SNEGSKA (reference sequence).

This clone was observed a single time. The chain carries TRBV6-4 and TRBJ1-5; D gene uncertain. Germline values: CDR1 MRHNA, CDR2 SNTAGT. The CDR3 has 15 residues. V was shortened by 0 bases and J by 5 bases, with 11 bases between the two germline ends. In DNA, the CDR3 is TGTGCCAGCAGTGACTCTGGGGTTTTTTATCAGCCCCAGCATTTT. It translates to CASSDSGVFYQPQHF.

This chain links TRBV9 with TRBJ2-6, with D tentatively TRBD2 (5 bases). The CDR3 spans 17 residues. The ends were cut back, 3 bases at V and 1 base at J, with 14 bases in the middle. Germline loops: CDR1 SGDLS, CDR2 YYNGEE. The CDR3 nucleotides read TGTGCCAGCAGCGCCGCCCCTCGGGGTTCTGGGGCCAACGTCCTGACTTTC. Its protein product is CASSAAPRGSGANVLTF.

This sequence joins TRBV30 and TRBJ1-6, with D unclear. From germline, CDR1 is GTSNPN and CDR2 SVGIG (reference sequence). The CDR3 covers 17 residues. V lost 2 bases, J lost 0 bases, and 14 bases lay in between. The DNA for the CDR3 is TGTGCCTGGAGTACACAAACCCGACGCTCCTATAATTCACCCCTCCACTTT. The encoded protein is CAWSTQTRRSYNSPLHF.

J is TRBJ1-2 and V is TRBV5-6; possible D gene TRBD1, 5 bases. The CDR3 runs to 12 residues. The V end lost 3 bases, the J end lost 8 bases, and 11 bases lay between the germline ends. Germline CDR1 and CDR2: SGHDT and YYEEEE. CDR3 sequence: CASSWDYGGYTF. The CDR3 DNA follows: TGTGCCAGCAGCTGGGACTATGGGGGCTACACCTTC.